This T cell receptor (beta chain) emerged from a study of metastatic and nonmetastatic thyroid tumors (dated by TCRdb to 2018 to 2021). As for the study more broadly: Repertoires from peripheral blood and from tumor or nodule tissue samples of malignant and benign thyroid patients were compared. The paper as a whole reports these results and caveats: In both blood and tumor samples, malignant tumors were reported to have significantly higher TCR beta diversity than benign nodules.

The CDR3, from cysteine to phenylalanine, totals 12 residues. Left in the record is the CDR3 DNA by itself, 36 bases read in frame from the first base. The germline V gene (reference sequence) sets CDR1 to SEHNR and CDR2 to FQNEAQ. V is reduced by 1 base and J by 5 bases, leaving a spacing of 3 bases between them. No patient had received any treatment before thyroid surgery. Using T-cell receptor beta sequencing, the researchers looked back retrospectively at clinical samples from patients, gathered between the early 2010s and the late 2010s. At least ten counts were recorded for this clone. Its cognate antigen has yet to be identified. Qualities for individual bases were not recorded, and no much larger clone is one base off. The same CDR3 can be traced to other DNA sequences in this sample. Library preparation employed PCR. The reads were generated on an Illumina HiSeq 4000. The TCR beta-chain CDR3 region of each patient was profiled by high-throughput sequencing. Per the authors' processing: A classifier to discriminate distant-metastatic papillary thyroid cancer patients was built from CDR3 differences across clinicopathological groups. The Shannon index was used to assess repertoire diversity, and the Morisita-Horn index was used to assess tumor-blood repertoire similarity. The public sequencing data were trimmed at Q25 with fastp and processed into clonotypes with MiXCR by TCRdb, which kept only in-frame beta chains. The V and J calls shown here were made by TCRdb, not taken from the authors' results. This sample is represented by approximately 82,000 clones; around 13% of them were singletons. The ten most abundant clones make up 7% to 10% of the sample.

This TCR came from a female donor with papillary thyroid cancer or a benign thyroid nodule (not recorded which). Some clones in this sample may be carry-over from other donors' samples. Sequenced material: tumor tissue. The receptor chain draws on TRBV7-9 and TRBJ1-5; too little of a D gene remains to name it. This receptor has the CDR3 CASSLGDQPQHF. The DNA sequence is TGTGCCAGCAGCTTAGGGGATCAGCCCCAGCATTTT.